Described below is a single T cell receptor beta chain sequence and its context. The sample originates from a study of blood T cell repertoires in COVID-19. TCRdb's table, derived via immunoSEQ multiplex PCR, lists solely in-frame clones and lacks some. The table records around 250,000 clones, 84% of them present only once. Sequencing was performed on peripheral blood. The clonotype originates from a human donor in a cohort sampled during active COVID-19.

This CDR3 reads CASSSGTEAFF. The DNA for the CDR3 is TGTGCCAGCAGTTCCGGCACTGAAGCTTTCTTT. This rearrangement joins TRBV6-5 to TRBJ1-1; D is ambiguous. The germline V gene encodes CDR1 MNHEY and CDR2 SVGAGI. The CDR3 is made up of 11 amino acids. V lost 4 bases and J lost 4, with 4 bases in between.